This TCR beta chain derives from a study of cytomegalovirus exposure and HLA in healthy donors. Whole-study findings and limits: Reports showed the classifier diagnosing cytomegalovirus status with high specificity and sensitivity. As a later analysis revealed, the rate of TCR association differed by HLA locus, with DRB1 most and HLA-C fewest.

For this clone: The antigen is undetermined.

CDR1 is LGHNT and CDR2 is FRNRAP in the germline V gene. Trimming cost V 0 bases and J 7 bases; bases outside gene matches: 4. The CDR3 is made up of 15 amino acids. PCR amplification relied on 60 Vbeta primers (plus 13 Jbeta primers). Sequencing was performed with immunoSEQ multiplex PCR; in TCRdb, only in-frame clones are kept and a portion is missing. The data hold 150,000 to 160,000 clones, with 70% to 85% observed a single time. The rearrangement links TRBV12-5 to TRBJ2-1; 9 nucleotides match TRBD1. Sequenced sample: PBMCs. This sequence was found in a woman aged 45-60 years in good health and CMV-seropositive. The CDR3, as DNA: TGTGCTAGTGGTTTGGTACAGGGGGCGCGTAATGAGCAGTTCTTC. Translation: CASGLVQGARNEQFF.